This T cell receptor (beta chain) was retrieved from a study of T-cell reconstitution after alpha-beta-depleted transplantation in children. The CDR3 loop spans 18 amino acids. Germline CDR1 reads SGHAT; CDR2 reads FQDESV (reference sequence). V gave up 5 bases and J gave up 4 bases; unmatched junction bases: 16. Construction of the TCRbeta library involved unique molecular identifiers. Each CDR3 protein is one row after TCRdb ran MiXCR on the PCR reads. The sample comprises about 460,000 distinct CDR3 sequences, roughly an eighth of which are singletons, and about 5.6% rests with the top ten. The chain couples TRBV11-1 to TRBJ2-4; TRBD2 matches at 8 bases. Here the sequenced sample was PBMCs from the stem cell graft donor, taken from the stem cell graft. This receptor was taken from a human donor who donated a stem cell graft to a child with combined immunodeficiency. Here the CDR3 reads CASSPPLREGGLKNIQYF. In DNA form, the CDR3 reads TGTGCCAGCAGCCCTCCCTTACGGGAGGGAGGCCTGAAAAACATTCAGTACTTC. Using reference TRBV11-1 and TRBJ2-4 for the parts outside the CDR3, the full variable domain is EAEVAQSPRYKITEKSQAVAFWCDPISGHATLYWYRQILGQGPELLVQFQDESVVDDSQLPKDRFSAERLKGVDSTLKIQPAELGDSAMYLCASSPPLREGGLKNIQYFGAGTRLSVL.